These 30 T cell receptor beta chains originate from one sample sequenced in a study of beta chain features in type 1 diabetes. Their specific antigens are unknown. Expressed TCRB transcripts were sequenced after all isolated RNA was converted to cDNA. Profiled with immunoSEQ multiplex PCR; TCRdb holds only in-frame clones, not every one. The profile shows 150,000 or so clones, almost 65% of them singletons. Study-wide results and limits: There was a moderate but significant shortening of TCRB CDR3s in all four CD4+ subsets of Type 1 diabetes patients.

The sample consisted of naive CD4+ T cells from blood. Receptors were obtained from a man aged 25 to 40 with type 1 diabetes.

V and J are TRBV6-6 and TRBJ1-2; the match to TRBD1 covers 7 bases. This CDR3 comprises 14 residues. J lost 3 bases, V lost 5 bases, and 6 bases had no gene match. Per the germline V gene, CDR1 is MNHNY and CDR2 is SVGAGI (reference sequence). The CDR3: CASSTQGGDYGYTF. CDR3 DNA sequence: TGTGCCAGCAGTACCCAAGGGGGCGACTATGGCTACACCTTC.

The rearrangement links TRBV5-4 to TRBJ2-1, with D unresolved. Germline CDR1 reads SGHNT; CDR2 reads YYREEE (reference sequence). Between the trimmed V and J ends, which lost 3 bases and 6 bases, there was a span of 7 bases. The length of the CDR3 is 12 residues. CDR3 coding DNA: TGTGCCAGCAGCTCGCCGGCCAATGAGCAGTTCTTC. This gives the protein CASSSPANEQFF.

In the case of this clone: This same CDR3 is encoded by further DNA sequences in the sample. The chain has TRBV5-1 and TRBJ2-7; D call uncertain. The CDR3 runs 11 residues. Trimming took off 2 bases at V and 3 bases at J, with 3 bases between the two ends. Germline loops: CDR1 SGHRS, CDR2 YFSETQ. The CDR3 protein is CASSLHYEQYF. CDR3 bases: TGCGCCAGCAGCTTACACTACGAGCAGTACTTC.

The rearrangement joins TRBV6-5 to TRBJ2-7, with a tentative D call TRBD2 (5 bases). Trimming left V 6 bases short and J 5 bases short, with 20 bases between. Per germline, CDR1 MNHEY and CDR2 SVGAGI. This CDR3 has 15 amino acids. The CDR3 spells CASRPLAMRIHEQYF. In DNA, the CDR3 is TGTGCCAGCAGACCCCTAGCAATGCGGATCCACGAGCAGTACTTC.

The chain recombines TRBV10-3 with TRBJ2-7; 7 bases line up with TRBD1. Looked up from germline, CDR1 is ENHRY and CDR2 is SYGVKD. The junction had 7 bases not matched to a gene; V was cut back by 6 bases and J by 2 bases. The CDR3 is made up of 14 amino acids. The CDR3 loop is CAISPGQKAYEQYF. In nucleotides, the CDR3 is TGTGCCATCAGCCCGGGACAGAAAGCCTACGAGCAGTACTTC.

This clone has more than one count but fewer than ten. The rearrangement uses TRBV9 and TRBJ1-6, with TRBD1 as a possible D gene (6 bases). V gave up 0 bases and J gave up 9 bases, with 10 bases separating them. This CDR3 contains 14 residues. Germline assignment: CDR1 SGDLS and CDR2 YYNGEE. CDR3 residues: CASSVEGESSPLHF. The CDR3 DNA reads TGTGCCAGCAGCGTAGAGGGGGAGAGTTCACCCCTCCACTTT.

This clone was counted between two and nine times. The rearrangement uses TRBV29-1 and TRBJ2-7, with a tentative D call TRBD1 (5 bases). From germline, CDR1 is SQVTM and CDR2 ANQGSEA. CDR3 size: 13 residues. Trimming left V 7 bases short and J 1 base short, with 14 bases between. CDR3 sequence (DNA): TGCAGCGGAGCGAAAGACAGATCCTACGAGCAGTACTTC. It translates to CSGAKDRSYEQYF.

J is TRBJ1-6 and V is TRBV7-6; possibly TRBD1 for D (5 bases). The CDR3 runs to 14 residues. Germline V lookup: CDR1 SGHVS, CDR2 FNYEAQ. Trimming removed 5 bases at V and 7 bases at J, with 12 bases between. CDR3 protein: CASSPDRGNSPLHF. CDR3 DNA: TGTGCCAGCAGCCCCGATAGGGGCAATTCACCCCTCCACTTT.

This clone is a singleton in its sample. Here the CDR3 DNA reads TGTGCCAGCAGCTTAGATGGAGGAGGGGCAATAGATACGCAGTATTTT. This sequence encodes CASSLDGGGAIDTQYF. This chain connects TRBV11-2 to TRBJ2-3, with D possibly TRBD2 on 6 matching bases. The CDR3 loop spans 16 amino acids. CDR1 SGHAT and CDR2 FQNNGV come from the germline V gene. Trimming took 0 bases from V and 5 from J, leaving 15 bases between them.

The count of this clone is one. The chain has TRBV5-1 and TRBJ2-2, with TRBD2 as a possible D gene (5 bases). Trimming stripped 3 bases from V and 7 bases from J, with 13 bases between. Germline-derived CDR1 and CDR2 are SGHRS and YFSETQ. CDR3 length equals 14 residues. The CDR3 nucleotides are TGCGCCAGCAGCTCGTCCCTCGGGGACGGGGAGCTGTTTTTT. Residues: CASSSSLGDGELFF.

This clone showed up just a few times. The chain joins TRBV7-9 to TRBJ1-4; the D gene is possibly TRBD1 (6 bases). Germline CDR1 is SEHNR and CDR2 is FQNEAQ (reference sequence). The length of the CDR3 is 14 residues. Trimming removed 5 bases at V and 8 bases at J, with 15 bases between. CDR3 DNA sequence: TGTGCCAGCAGCGCACAGGGTAGCAGCGAAAAACTGTTTTTT. It is translated as CASSAQGSSEKLFF. The full variable domain, completed using reference TRBV7-9 and TRBJ1-4, is DTGVSQNPRHKITKRGQNVTFRCDPISEHNRLYWYRQTLGQGPEFLTYFQNEAQLEKSRLLSDRFSAERPKGSFSTLEIQRTEQGDSAMYLCASSAQGSSEKLFFGSGTQLSVL.

This clone has more than one count but fewer than ten. This sequence joins TRBV2 and TRBJ2-1; D gene uncertain. The V end was cut by 7 bases, the J end by 9 bases, with 10 bases between. CDR1 and CDR2 from the germline V gene are SNHLY and FYNNEI. The CDR3 runs to 11 residues. DNA for the CDR3: TGTGCCAGCAAAATCCATACTGAGCAGTTCTTC. This codes for CASKIHTEQFF.

The chain employs TRBV9 and TRBJ1-6; D not resolved. V was trimmed by 5 bases and J by 5 bases, leaving 14 bases between them. In germline, CDR1 is SGDLS, CDR2 YYNGEE. This CDR3 spans 15 amino acids. CDR3 residues: CASSPDTDNNSPLHF. Written as DNA, the CDR3 is TGTGCCAGCAGTCCTGACACAGATAATAATTCACCCCTCCACTTT. Drawing the rest from reference TRBV9 and TRBJ1-6, the complete variable domain is DSGVTQTPKHLITATGQRVTLRCSPRSGDLSVYWYQQSLDQGLQFLIQYYNGEERAKGNILERFSAQQFPDLHSELNLSSLELGDSALYFCASSPDTDNNSPLHFGNGTRLTVT.

The CDR3 DNA is TGTGCCAGCAGCACCGGGAACTATGGCTACACCTTC. Amino acid sequence: CASSTGNYGYTF. The genes are TRBV7-9 and TRBJ1-2; D gene ambiguous. Trimming took off 5 bases at V and 2 bases at J, with 6 bases between the two ends. CDR1 is SEHNR, CDR2 FQNEAQ, per germline (reference sequence). CDR3 length: 12 amino acids. The whole variable domain, filled in from reference TRBV7-9 and TRBJ1-2, reads DTGVSQNPRHKITKRGQNVTFRCDPISEHNRLYWYRQTLGQGPEFLTYFQNEAQLEKSRLLSDRFSAERPKGSFSTLEIQRTEQGDSAMYLCASSTGNYGYTFGSGTRLTVV.

The chain employs TRBV30 and TRBJ1-2; D is unresolved. This CDR3 is 13 amino acids long. Trimming removed 3 bases from V and 0 bases from J, with 8 bases in between. CDR1 and CDR2 from the germline V gene are GTSNPN and SVGIG (reference sequence). The CDR3 is CAWRQESNYGYTF. CDR3 in DNA: TGTGCCTGGAGGCAGGAGTCTAACTATGGCTACACCTTC.

The V gene is TRBV5-6, the J gene TRBJ1-2; TRBD1 might be the D (6 bases). V lost 3 bases, J lost 13 bases, and 13 bases lay in between. This CDR3 has 11 amino acids. Germline V gene lookup returns CDR1 SGHDT and CDR2 YYEEEE. CDR3 bases: TGTGCCAGCAGCTATACAGGGTTTCGCACCTTC. It is translated as CASSYTGFRTF.

This chain connects TRBV19 to TRBJ2-1; D not resolved. Trimming took off 6 bases at V and 6 bases at J, with 18 bases between the two ends. Germline V gene data show CDR1 as LNHDA and CDR2 as SQIVND (reference sequence). The CDR3 spans 15 residues. The CDR3 bases are TGTGCCAGTAGCGAAATTGGTGCTAAAGCCAATGAGCAGTTCTTC. Its protein is CASSEIGAKANEQFF.

The chain employs TRBV4-3 and TRBJ2-3; weak D call: TRBD1 (6 bases). The V and J ends lost 2 bases and 7 bases respectively, with 13 bases between them. The CDR3 runs to 14 residues. CDR1 is LGHNA, CDR2 YSLEER, per germline. CDR3 bases: TGCGCCAGCAGCCAATACAGGGTGACTAATACGCAGTATTTT. Encoded protein: CASSQYRVTNTQYF.

A single count supports this clone. This sequence joins TRBV6-6 and TRBJ2-5, with 7 positions matching TRBD1. This CDR3 is built from 14 residues. J was trimmed by 1 base and V by 5 bases; bases with no gene match: 4. CDR1 and CDR2 from the germline V gene are MNHNY and SVGAGI (reference sequence). This CDR3 is CASSKGDSQETQYF. CDR3 nucleotide sequence: TGTGCCAGCAGTAAAGGGGACAGCCAAGAGACCCAGTACTTC.

This chain joins TRBV10-3 and TRBJ2-3; D ambiguous. The CDR3 spans 15 residues. Germline V gene sequence: CDR1 ENHRY, CDR2 SYGVKD. V gave up 3 bases and J gave up 0 bases, with 10 bases separating them. The CDR3 DNA reads TGTGCCATCAGTGAACCATCCGCTAGCACAGATACGCAGTATTTT. Protein product: CAISEPSASTDTQYF.

This clone was found a few times. The sample holds other DNA sequences that translate to the same CDR3. V is TRBV30 and J is TRBJ2-2; D ambiguous. Germline loops: CDR1 GTSNPN, CDR2 SVGIG (reference sequence). The CDR3 has 11 residues. V lost 5 bases to trimming and J lost 6 bases, with 7 bases between them. The CDR3: CAWSLPGELFF. The CDR3 coding sequence is TGTGCCTGGTCCCTTCCCGGGGAGCTGTTTTTT.

The chain combines TRBV7-2 with TRBJ2-7, with TRBD2 as a possible D gene (5 bases). The V end was cut by 8 bases, the J end by 0 bases, with 14 bases between. Germline values: CDR1 SGHTA, CDR2 FQGNSA. The CDR3 contains 14 residues. In nucleotides, the CDR3 is TGTGCCAGCTCTTTCGTAGAGGGCTCCTACGAGCAGTACTTC. This codes for CASSFVEGSYEQYF.

The V gene is TRBV30, the J gene TRBJ2-1; 9 bases align to TRBD1. Unmatched junction bases numbered 15, after V lost 2 bases and J lost 10 bases. Looked up from germline, CDR1 is GTSNPN and CDR2 is SVGIG (reference sequence). The CDR3 consists of 16 residues. The chain's CDR3 is CAWSPRGTGPPWEQFF. CDR3 nucleotides: TGTGCCTGGAGTCCCCGGGGGACAGGGCCCCCTTGGGAGCAGTTCTTC.

This clone was seen a handful of times. The V call is TRBV4-3, the J call TRBJ2-3, with D unresolved. Germline CDR1 LGHNA, CDR2 YSLEER. Trimming removed 5 bases from V and 4 bases from J, with 10 bases in between. The CDR3 runs to 13 residues. The CDR3, as DNA: TGCGCCAGCAGCTTGAGTTTGGCAGATACGCAGTATTTT. Residues: CASSLSLADTQYF.

V usage is TRBV7-9 and J usage is TRBJ2-1; 9 bases fit TRBD1. The CDR3 spans 12 residues. V lost 7 bases to trimming and J lost 15 bases; unmatched junction nucleotides: 10. CDR1 is SEHNR, CDR2 FQNEAQ, per germline (reference sequence). CDR3 nucleotides: TGTGCCAGCACCCCTTCCGGGACAGGGCCGTTCTTC. It specifies CASTPSGTGPFF. The variable domain in full, completed from reference TRBV7-9 and TRBJ2-1, reads DTGVSQNPRHKITKRGQNVTFRCDPISEHNRLYWYRQTLGQGPEFLTYFQNEAQLEKSRLLSDRFSAERPKGSFSTLEIQRTEQGDSAMYLCASTPSGTGPFFGPGTRLTVL.

This clone was detected a few times. The chain carries TRBV6-5 and TRBJ2-1; D tentatively reads TRBD1 or TRBD2 (5 bases each). The CDR3 has 14 amino acids. V was clipped by 6 bases and J by 3 bases, with 12 bases between them. Germline CDR1 and CDR2: MNHEY and SVGAGI. The CDR3 DNA reads as TGTGCCAGCAGGAACCGGGACCACTACAATGAGCAGTTCTTC. Translating gives CASRNRDHYNEQFF.

This rearrangement joins TRBV7-2 to TRBJ2-3; D might be TRBD2 (6 bases). The V gene's germline CDR1 is SGHTA and CDR2 FQGNSA. Trimming pared 5 bases from V and 5 bases from J, leaving 14 bases between. The CDR3 extends over 14 amino acids. The CDR3 DNA reads as TGTGCCAGCAGCCTCTCTCTGGGGGGAGATACGCAGTATTTT. Translating it yields CASSLSLGGDTQYF. Together with reference TRBV7-2 and TRBJ2-3, the CDR3 gives the full variable domain: GAGVSQSPSNKVTEKGKDVELRCDPISGHTALYWYRQSLGQGLEFLIYFQGNSAPDKSGLPSDRFSAERTGGSVSTLTIQRTQQEDSAVYLCASSLSLGGDTQYFGPGTRLTVL.

The V call is TRBV15, the J call TRBJ2-6; D gene uncertain. The CDR3 contains 17 residues. Trimming cost V 2 bases and J 0 bases, with 11 bases left between them. Germline V CDR1 and CDR2: LNHNV, YYDKDF (reference sequence). CDR3 protein: CATSRQGRLSGANVLTF. The CDR3, as DNA: TGTGCCACCAGCAGACAAGGACGGCTCTCTGGGGCCAACGTCCTGACTTTC.

The genes are TRBV7-2 and TRBJ2-5; 12 bases map to TRBD2. V lost 3 bases and J lost 5; bases outside the gene matches: 4. Germline lookup yields CDR1 SGHTA and CDR2 FQGNSA. The CDR3 consists of 15 residues. CDR3 in amino acids: CASSFGLAGSETQYF. DNA of the CDR3: TGTGCCAGCAGCTTTGGACTAGCGGGGTCGGAGACCCAGTACTTC.

The chain combines TRBV15 with TRBJ2-7, with D perhaps TRBD2 (5 bases). The length of the CDR3 is 13 residues. V lost 0 bases to trimming and J lost 6 bases, with 9 bases between them. CDR1 LNHNV and CDR2 YYDKDF come from the germline V gene (reference sequence). CDR3 in DNA: TGTGCCACCAGCAGAGATGACCGGGGCGAGCAGTACTTC. Its protein is CATSRDDRGEQYF.